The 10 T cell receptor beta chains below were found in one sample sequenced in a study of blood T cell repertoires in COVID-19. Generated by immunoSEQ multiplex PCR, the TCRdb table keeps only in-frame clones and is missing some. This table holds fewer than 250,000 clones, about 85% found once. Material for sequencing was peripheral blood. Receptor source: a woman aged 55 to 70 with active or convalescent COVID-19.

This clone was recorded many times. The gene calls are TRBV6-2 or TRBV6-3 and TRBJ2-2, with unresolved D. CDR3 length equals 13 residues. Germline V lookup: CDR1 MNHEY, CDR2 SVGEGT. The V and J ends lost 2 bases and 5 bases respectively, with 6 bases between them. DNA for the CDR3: TGTGCCAGCAGTTACGCGGAAACCGGGGAGCTGTTTTTT. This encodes CASSYAETGELFF.

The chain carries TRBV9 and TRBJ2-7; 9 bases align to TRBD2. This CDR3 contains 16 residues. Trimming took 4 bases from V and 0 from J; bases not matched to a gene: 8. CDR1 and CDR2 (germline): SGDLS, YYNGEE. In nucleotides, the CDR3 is TGTGCCAGCAGCCCGAAGACTAGCGGTTTCTCCTACGAGCAGTACTTC. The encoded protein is CASSPKTSGFSYEQYF.

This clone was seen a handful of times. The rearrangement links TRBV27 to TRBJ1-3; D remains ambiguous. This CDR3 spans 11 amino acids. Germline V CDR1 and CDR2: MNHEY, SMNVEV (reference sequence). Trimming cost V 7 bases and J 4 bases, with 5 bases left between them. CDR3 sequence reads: CASILGNTIYF. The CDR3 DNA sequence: TGTGCCAGCATCCTAGGAAACACCATATATTTT.

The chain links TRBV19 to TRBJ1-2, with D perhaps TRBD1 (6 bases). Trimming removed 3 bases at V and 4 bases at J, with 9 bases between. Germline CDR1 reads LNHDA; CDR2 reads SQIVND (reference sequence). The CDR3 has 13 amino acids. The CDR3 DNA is TGTGCCAGTAGTATTGGACAGACCTATGGCTACACCTTC. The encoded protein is CASSIGQTYGYTF.

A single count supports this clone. CDR3 in DNA: TGTGCCAGCAGGCCACAGGGGGCTGCGGAAGCTTTCTTT. Its translation is CASRPQGAAEAFF. The V gene is TRBV6-5, the J gene TRBJ1-1; the match to TRBD1 covers 9 bases. V dropped 6 bases and J dropped 8; count of bases not matched to a gene: 7. The CDR3 loop spans 13 amino acids. Germline CDR1 is MNHEY and CDR2 is SVGAGI.

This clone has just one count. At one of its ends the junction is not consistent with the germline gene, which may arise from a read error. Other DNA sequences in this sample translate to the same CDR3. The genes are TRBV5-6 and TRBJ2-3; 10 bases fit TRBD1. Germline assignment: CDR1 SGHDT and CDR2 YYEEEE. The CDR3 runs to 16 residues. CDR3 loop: CASSSRTGGLPDTQYF. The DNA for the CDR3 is TGTGCCAGCAGTTCTCGGACAGGGGGATTACCAGATACACAGTATTTT.

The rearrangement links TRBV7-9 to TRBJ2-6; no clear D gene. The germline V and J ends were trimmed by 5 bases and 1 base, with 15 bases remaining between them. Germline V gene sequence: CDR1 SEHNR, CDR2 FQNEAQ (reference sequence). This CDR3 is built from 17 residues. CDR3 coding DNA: TGTGCCAGCAGCCCCCCTCTACGCCATTCTGGGGCCAACGTCCTGACTTTC. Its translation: CASSPPLRHSGANVLTF.

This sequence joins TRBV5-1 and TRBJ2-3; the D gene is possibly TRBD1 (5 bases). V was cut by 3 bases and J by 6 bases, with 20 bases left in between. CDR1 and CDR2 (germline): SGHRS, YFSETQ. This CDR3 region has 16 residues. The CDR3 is CASSYSPGPRGDTQYF. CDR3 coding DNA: TGCGCCAGCAGCTACTCCCCGGGCCCTAGGGGCGATACGCAGTATTTT.

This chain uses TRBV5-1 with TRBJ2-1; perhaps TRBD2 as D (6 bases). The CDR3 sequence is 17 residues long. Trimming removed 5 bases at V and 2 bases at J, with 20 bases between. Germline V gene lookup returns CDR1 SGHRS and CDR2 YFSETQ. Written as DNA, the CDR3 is TGCGCCAGCAGAGGTCGTCGATCGCGGGGCCCCTACAATGAGCAGTTCTTC. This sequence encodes CASRGRRSRGPYNEQFF.

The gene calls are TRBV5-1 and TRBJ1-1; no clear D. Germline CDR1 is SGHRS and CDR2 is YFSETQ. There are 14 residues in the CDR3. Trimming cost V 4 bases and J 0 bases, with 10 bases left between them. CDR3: CASSPSSVNTEAFF. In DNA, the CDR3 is TGCGCCAGCAGCCCGTCATCAGTGAACACTGAAGCTTTCTTT. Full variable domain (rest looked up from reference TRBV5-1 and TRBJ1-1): KAGVTQTPRYLIKTRGQQVTLSCSPISGHRSVSWYQQTPGQGLQFLFEYFSETQRNKGNFPGRFSGRQFSNSRSEMNVSTLELGDSALYLCASSPSSVNTEAFFGQGTRLTVV.